Below, 24 T cell receptor beta chains from the same sample are listed, as sequenced in a study of neurological immune-mediated disorders (dated by TCRdb to between 2018 and 2021). Library construction relied on 5' RACE. The instrument was an Illumina HiSeq 2500. TCRdb trimmed the raw reads at Q25, called clones with MiXCR and kept productive beta chains. Rows matching on CDR3 protein sequence are summarized as one entry with the most common DNA and genes. The sample yields tens of thousands of distinct CDR3 sequences; roughly 3.1% were counted once. More than 7.5% of the sample is taken by the ten largest. What this sample's time point label stands for: longitudinal time-point 1 (baseline). Source material: PBMCs. These TCRs come from a woman aged 60-75 years with multiple sclerosis.

This clonotype was seen repeatedly, ten times or more. CDR3 coding DNA: TGCAGTGCGGCCGTGGACAGGGGCTGGGACTATGGCTACACCTTC. Its protein is CSAAVDRGWDYGYTF. This chain links TRBV20-1 with TRBJ1-2; 9 positions match TRBD1. The CDR3 spans 15 residues. V lost 6 bases to trimming and J lost 3 bases; unmatched junction nucleotides: 11. Germline CDR1 and CDR2: DFQATT and SNEGSKA (reference sequence).

This clonotype was seen many times. V usage is TRBV5-1 and J usage is TRBJ2-1, with 7 bases identical to TRBD1. V dropped 2 bases and J dropped 8; count of bases not matched to a gene: 7. CDR1 is SGHRS, CDR2 YFSETQ, per germline. This CDR3 spans 14 amino acids. The CDR3 loop reads CASSLEQGQDEQFF. CDR3 coding DNA: TGCGCCAGCAGCTTAGAACAGGGGCAGGATGAGCAGTTCTTC.

This clonotype came up many times. This sequence joins TRBV7-2 and TRBJ1-5; the D gene is possibly TRBD1 (5 bases). Germline lookup yields CDR1 SGHTA and CDR2 FQGNSA. V was trimmed by 7 bases and J by 7 bases, leaving 14 bases between them. The length of the CDR3 is 13 residues. The CDR3 DNA reads as TGTGCCAGCACAGACGCGGGGGACCAGCCCCAGCATTTT. Residues: CASTDAGDQPQHF.

This clonotype has ten or more counts. This chain joins TRBV12-3 or TRBV12-4 and TRBJ1-1; a possible D gene is TRBD1 (5 bases). The length of the CDR3 is 14 residues. V was cut by 2 bases and J by 4 bases, with 11 bases left in between. As DNA, the CDR3 is TGTGCCAGCAGTTTATCGGGGGTAGGCACTGAAGCTTTCTTT. This sequence encodes CASSLSGVGTEAFF.

The rearrangement links TRBV12-3 or TRBV12-4 to TRBJ2-5; D may be TRBD2 (6 bases). The germline V and J ends were trimmed by 7 bases and 5 bases, with 11 bases remaining between them. The length of the CDR3 is 12 residues. CDR3 sequence reads: CASTRGRETQYF. DNA for the CDR3: TGTGCCAGCACGCGGGGCCGGGAGACCCAGTACTTC.

This clonotype has more than one count but fewer than ten. The junction differs from germline at one of its ends, possibly a read error. V is TRBV3-1 and J is TRBJ1-2; D not resolved. This CDR3 has 12 residues. Germline values: CDR1 LGHDT, CDR2 YNNKEL (reference sequence). CDR3 sequence reads: CDSSKGLKGYTF. Here the CDR3 DNA reads TGTGACAGCAGCAAAGGTTTAAAGGGCTACACCTTC.

This chain joins TRBV7-9 and TRBJ1-2; D is unclear. The CDR3 length is 13 residues. V lost 2 bases, J lost 8 bases, and 12 bases lay in between. The germline CDR1 and CDR2 sequences are SEHNR and FQNEAQ (reference sequence). The CDR3 here is CASSLLPLSGYTF. As DNA, the CDR3 is TGTGCCAGCAGCTTACTGCCTCTATCAGGCTACACCTTC. Based on the CDR3 plus reference TRBV7-9 and TRBJ1-2, the full variable domain is DTGVSQNPRHKITKRGQNVTFRCDPISEHNRLYWYRQTLGQGPEFLTYFQNEAQLEKSRLLSDRFSAERPKGSFSTLEIQRTEQGDSAMYLCASSLLPLSGYTFGSGTRLTVV.

This clonotype was recorded many times. The chain employs TRBV5-1 and TRBJ2-7; D not resolved. CDR3 length equals 12 residues. The V gene lost 0 bases and the J gene lost 7 bases, with 8 bases spanning the gap. Germline loops: CDR1 SGHRS, CDR2 YFSETQ. CDR3 sequence: CASSLEESEQYF. CDR3 sequence (DNA): TGCGCCAGCAGCTTGGAAGAGTCAGAGCAGTACTTC.

This clonotype was counted at least ten times. The V and J genes are TRBV11-3 and TRBJ2-7, with TRBD2 matching over 12 bases. Unmatched junction bases numbered 9, after V lost 3 bases and J lost 0 bases. The CDR3 consists of 18 residues. Germline loops: CDR1 SGHNT, CDR2 YENEEA. The CDR3 nucleotides read TGTGCCAGCAGCTTTTATGGACTAGCGGGGACCCGCTCCTACGAGCAGTACTTC. Residues: CASSFYGLAGTRSYEQYF.

Ten or more counts support this clonotype. At one of its ends the junction is not consistent with the germline gene, which may arise from a read error. V is TRBV11-2 and J is TRBJ2-5, with D possibly being TRBD2 (5 bases). The germline CDR1 and CDR2 sequences are SGHAT and FQNNGV. The length of the CDR3 is 14 residues. CDR3 in amino acids: CASSFFSGAEAQYF. CDR3 nucleotide sequence: TGTGCCAGCAGCTTCTTCAGCGGTGCAGAGGCCCAGTACTTC.

This clonotype occurred many times. The chain links TRBV5-6 to TRBJ2-7; D might be TRBD2 (5 bases). CDR1 SGHDT and CDR2 YYEEEE come from the germline V gene. V gave up 5 bases and J gave up 3 bases, with 21 bases separating them. The CDR3 extends over 16 amino acids. CDR3 sequence: CASRGSGSLGIYEQYF. CDR3 nucleotide sequence: TGTGCCAGCAGGGGCTCGGGGAGCCTTGGCATCTACGAGCAGTACTTC.

Ten or more counts support this clonotype. The CDR3 DNA sequence: TGCAGCGTTGCTGGGACAGGATTTATCGGGGAGCTGTTTTTT. Translated: CSVAGTGFIGELFF. The V call is TRBV29-1, the J call TRBJ2-2; 8 positions match TRBD1. The V gene end was trimmed by 4 bases and the J gene end by 7 bases; junction bases not matched to a gene: 8. The CDR3 loop spans 14 amino acids. Germline loops: CDR1 SQVTM, CDR2 ANQGSEA.

At least ten counts were recorded for this clonotype. This sequence joins TRBV20-1 and TRBJ2-3, with D tentatively TRBD1 (5 bases). With 6 bases removed from V and 3 bases from J, the gap between germline ends came to 16 bases. This CDR3 is 14 amino acids long. The germline V gene has CDR1 DFQATT and CDR2 SNEGSKA (reference sequence). CDR3 protein: CSAPLRQGTDTQYF. The CDR3 DNA reads as TGCAGTGCGCCTCTTAGGCAGGGAACAGATACGCAGTATTTT.

This clonotype was seen only a few times. The V gene is TRBV7-9, the J gene TRBJ2-6, with D hard to call. Trimming pared 3 bases from V and 0 bases from J, leaving 6 bases between. Germline V lookup: CDR1 SEHNR, CDR2 FQNEAQ (reference sequence). The CDR3 covers 15 residues. Here the CDR3 reads CASSFVRSGANVLTF. CDR3 nucleotides: TGTGCCAGCAGCTTTGTTCGCTCTGGGGCCAACGTCCTGACTTTC.

This clonotype has a count of ten or more. A read error may explain this, as a much larger clone is one base away. J is TRBJ1-5 and V is TRBV20-1, with 7 bases matching TRBD1. Germline V gene sequence: CDR1 DFQATT, CDR2 SNEGSKA (reference sequence). The CDR3 runs 14 residues. The CDR3, as DNA: TGCAGTGCTAGTCAGCGACAGGGCAATCAGCACCAGCATTTT. The encoded protein is CSASQRQGNQHQHF.

This clonotype has ten or more counts. The chain joins TRBV3-1 to TRBJ1-1; D remains unclear. The V end was cut by 4 bases, the J end by 4 bases, with 13 bases between. This CDR3 has 14 amino acids. The V gene's germline CDR1 is LGHDT and CDR2 YNNKEL (reference sequence). CDR3 sequence: CASSRRAKATEAFF. In nucleotides, the CDR3 is TGTGCCAGCAGCCGGAGGGCAAAGGCCACTGAAGCTTTCTTT.

This clonotype was seen at least ten times. This sequence joins TRBV5-1 and TRBJ2-7, with a weak D call TRBD2 (5 bases). Trimming took off 0 bases at V and 3 bases at J, with 13 bases between the two ends. This CDR3 spans 15 amino acids. Germline loops: CDR1 SGHRS, CDR2 YFSETQ. CDR3 sequence: CASSLGEGIRYEQYF. The CDR3 DNA reads as TGCGCCAGCAGCTTGGGTGAGGGAATACGCTACGAGCAGTACTTC.

In its sample, this clonotype was seen many times. This chain uses TRBV12-3 or TRBV12-4 with TRBJ2-7, with 8 bases fitting TRBD2. The CDR3 covers 16 residues. The V and J ends lost 1 base and 2 bases, in that order; junction bases with no gene match: 7. CDR3 region: CASSLGSGAGAYEQYF. CDR3 in DNA: TGTGCCAGCAGTTTAGGTAGCGGGGCCGGGGCCTACGAGCAGTACTTC.

This clonotype showed up many times. The genes are TRBV6-1 and TRBJ1-1; D unclear. Germline CDR1 MNHNS, CDR2 SASEGT. The length of the CDR3 is 14 residues. V was cut by 2 bases and J by 0 bases, with 7 bases left in between. The DNA for the CDR3 is TGTGCCAGCAGTGAACGTCAAGTGAACACTGAAGCTTTCTTT. Translation: CASSERQVNTEAFF.

This clonotype was counted many times. The chain recombines TRBV2 with TRBJ1-2; D may be TRBD1 (5 bases). CDR1 is SNHLY and CDR2 is FYNNEI in the germline V gene. The CDR3 loop spans 15 amino acids. V dropped 6 bases and J dropped 0 bases, with 14 bases sitting between them. The DNA for the CDR3 is TGTGCCAGCAGGGAACAGGTTCTAGCTAACTATGGCTACACCTTC. It specifies CASREQVLANYGYTF.

This clonotype was counted many times. The chain couples TRBV20-1 to TRBJ2-6; D not certain. This CDR3 contains 14 residues. V lost 3 bases to trimming and J lost 4 bases, with 10 bases between them. The germline CDR1 and CDR2 sequences are DFQATT and SNEGSKA (reference sequence). The CDR3 nucleotides are TGCAGTGCTAGTTCCGCAGGAGGGGCCAACGTCCTGACTTTC. It translates to CSASSAGGANVLTF.

This clonotype has ten or more counts. The genes are TRBV24-1 and TRBJ2-2; 8 nucleotides match TRBD2. Trimming removed 12 bases from V and 4 bases from J; junction bases left unmatched: 6. The germline gives CDR1 KGHDR, CDR2 SFDVKD. The CDR3 sequence is 13 residues long. CDR3 sequence (DNA): TGTGCCTCTGCGGGGGGAGGCACCGGGGAGCTGTTTTTT. Its protein product is CASAGGGTGELFF.

This clonotype was counted only a few times. No DNA is shown, since the ends of the CDR3 on it are uncertain; the CDR3 is the one TCRdb lists. The rearrangement joins TRBV5-1 to TRBJ1-6; TRBD1 was called by the table and not checked on the DNA. The germline CDR1 and CDR2 sequences are SGHRS and YFSETQ. Inclusive of both ends, the CDR3 amounts to 14 amino acids. The CDR3 sequence is CASSFAQGNSTLNF.

This clonotype has just a few counts. The chain is built from TRBV9 and TRBJ1-5; D may be TRBD1 (6 bases). Trimming took off 3 bases at V and 7 bases at J, with 14 bases between the two ends. Germline CDR1 reads SGDLS; CDR2 reads YYNGEE. This CDR3 has 14 residues. Here the CDR3 reads CASSGDIRGQPQHF. CDR3 bases: TGTGCCAGCAGCGGGGACATACGAGGACAGCCCCAGCATTTT.